The 23 T cell receptor beta chains below come from one sample, sequenced in a study of T cell responses to AZD1222 COVID-19 vaccine. Method: immunoSEQ multiplex PCR; TCRdb's copy keeps in-frame clones and lacks some. The sample carries about 93,000 clones, 80% to 90% recorded once. Sequences were derived from peripheral blood, sampled on day 0 of AZD1222 vaccination. The receptor set was obtained from an adult in good health.

The chain has TRBV11-1 and TRBJ2-7; 9 bases match TRBD1. The CDR3 has 16 residues. The V gene's germline CDR1 is SGHAT and CDR2 FQDESV (reference sequence). The V gene end was trimmed by 8 bases and the J gene end by 1 base; junction bases not matched to a gene: 12. The CDR3 here is CASGRTGALSSYEQYF. CDR3 sequence (DNA): TGTGCCAGCGGGAGGACAGGGGCCTTATCATCCTACGAGCAGTACTTC.

This sequence joins TRBV6-1 and TRBJ1-6; D possibly corresponds to TRBD1 (6 bases). The CDR3 totals 15 residues. The ends were cut back, 0 bases at V and 7 bases at J, with 10 bases in the middle. The germline gives CDR1 MNHNS, CDR2 SASEGT. The CDR3 is CASSEALQGNSPLHF. CDR3 DNA sequence: TGTGCCAGCAGTGAAGCGCTACAGGGAAATTCACCCCTCCACTTT.

The chain couples TRBV19 to TRBJ1-1, with D hard to call. The CDR3 runs to 13 residues. The germline gives CDR1 LNHDA, CDR2 SQIVND (reference sequence). V was shortened by 3 bases and J by 3 bases, with 8 bases between the two germline ends. This chain's CDR3 is CASSIKLDTEAFF. The CDR3, as DNA: TGTGCCAGTAGTATTAAGTTGGACACTGAAGCTTTCTTT.

The V gene is TRBV2, the J gene TRBJ2-7; D remains unclear. The CDR3 loop spans 10 amino acids. Deletions cut 7 bases from V and 5 bases from J, with 6 bases between. The germline gives CDR1 SNHLY, CDR2 FYNNEI. The CDR3 protein is CASNPHEQYF. The DNA for the CDR3 is TGTGCCAGCAACCCCCACGAGCAGTACTTC.

The gene calls are TRBV3-1 (or the pseudogene TRBV3-2) and TRBJ2-7, with D uncertain. Germline CDR1 LGHDT, CDR2 YNNKEL (reference sequence). The CDR3 runs to 12 residues. V lost 5 bases and J lost 3, with 8 bases in between. CDR3 protein: CASSKVSYEQYF. The CDR3, as DNA: TGTGCCAGCAGCAAGGTAAGCTACGAGCAGTACTTC.

The rearrangement links TRBV4-1 to TRBJ1-2; 9 nucleotides agree with TRBD1. Trimming removed 4 bases from V and 5 bases from J; junction bases left unmatched: 8. The CDR3 covers 15 residues. CDR1 MGHRA and CDR2 YSYEKL come from the germline V gene. In nucleotides, the CDR3 is TGCGCCAGCAGCCCCCCGGCGACAGGGGGGTATGGCTACACCTTC. This codes for CASSPPATGGYGYTF.

The genes are TRBV27 and TRBJ2-7; TRBD1 aligns across 9 bases. After removal of 6 bases from V and 4 bases from J, the junction contained 10 bases not matched to a gene. The CDR3 is 15 residues long. The V gene's germline CDR1 is MNHEY and CDR2 SMNVEV (reference sequence). This CDR3 is CASRATGGARYEQYF. The CDR3 DNA is TGTGCCAGCAGGGCTACAGGGGGCGCTAGGTACGAGCAGTACTTC.

The chain joins TRBV5-4 to TRBJ1-2; D is ambiguous. Germline V gene sequence: CDR1 SGHNT, CDR2 YYREEE (reference sequence). The V and J ends lost 4 bases and 5 bases respectively, with 12 bases between them. The CDR3 runs 13 residues. CDR3 coding DNA: TGTGCCAGCAGCGCCCCACAGTCGTATGGCTACACCTTC. This sequence encodes CASSAPQSYGYTF. The whole variable domain, remainder taken from reference TRBV5-4 and TRBJ1-2, is ETGVTQSPTHLIKTRGQQVTLRCSSQSGHNTVSWYQQALGQGPQFIFQYYREEENGRGNFPPRFSGLQFPNYSSELNVNALELDDSALYLCASSAPQSYGYTFGSGTRLTVV.

V usage is TRBV11-2 and J usage is TRBJ2-5; D remains ambiguous. V lost 5 bases and J lost 5, with 12 bases in between. Germline V gene sequence: CDR1 SGHAT, CDR2 FQNNGV. The CDR3 loop spans 13 amino acids. CDR3 residues: CASSQGLGETQYF. Here the CDR3 DNA reads TGTGCCAGCAGCCAAGGGCTGGGGGAGACCCAGTACTTC. The full variable domain, its missing parts supplied by reference TRBV11-2 and TRBJ2-5, is EAGVAQSPRYKIIEKRQSVAFWCNPISGHATLYWYQQILGQGPKLLIQFQNNGVVDDSQLPKDRFSAERLKGVDSTLKIQPAKLEDSAVYLCASSQGLGETQYFGPGTRLLVL.

V usage is TRBV9 and J usage is TRBJ2-2, with 8 bases identical to TRBD1. Per the germline V gene, CDR1 is SGDLS and CDR2 is YYNGEE. Unmatched junction bases numbered 6, after V lost 3 bases and J lost 2 bases. The CDR3 contains 16 residues. The CDR3 coding sequence is TGTGCCAGCAGCGGGGCAGGGACAGGCAACACCGGGGAGCTGTTTTTT. The encoded protein is CASSGAGTGNTGELFF. The whole variable domain, remainder taken from reference TRBV9 and TRBJ2-2, is DSGVTQTPKHLITATGQRVTLRCSPRSGDLSVYWYQQSLDQGLQFLIQYYNGEERAKGNILERFSAQQFPDLHSELNLSSLELGDSALYFCASSGAGTGNTGELFFGEGSRLTVL.

The chain links TRBV28 to TRBJ2-6, with TRBD1 matching over 9 bases. The V segment lost 8 bases and the J segment 4 bases; nucleotides outside the gene matches: 12. Germline V gene sequence: CDR1 MDHEN, CDR2 SYDVKM. The CDR3 loop spans 17 amino acids. In DNA form, the CDR3 reads TGTGCCAGCCGGACAGGGGCCGGATCTAGGGGGGCCAACGTCCTGACTTTC. It is translated as CASRTGAGSRGANVLTF.

The CDR3 coding sequence is TGTGCCAGCAGCTTGGGCGGGAGTGGGGTAGTCTACAATGAGCAGTTCTTC. This encodes CASSLGGSGVVYNEQFF. The chain combines TRBV5-4 with TRBJ2-1; 7 nucleotides match TRBD2. This CDR3 spans 17 amino acids. The germline CDR1 and CDR2 sequences are SGHNT and YYREEE (reference sequence). With 0 bases clipped from V and 3 bases from J, the junction kept 9 bases outside the gene matches. The full variable domain, in which reference TRBV5-4 and TRBJ2-1 provide the parts outside the CDR3, is ETGVTQSPTHLIKTRGQQVTLRCSSQSGHNTVSWYQQALGQGPQFIFQYYREEENGRGNFPPRFSGLQFPNYSSELNVNALELDDSALYLCASSLGGSGVVYNEQFFGPGTRLTVL.

CDR3 bases: TGCGCCAGCAGCTTGGCCGGGGGGAGAGGAGAGACCCAGTACTTC. Its protein is CASSLAGGRGETQYF. V and J are TRBV5-1 and TRBJ2-5; TRBD2 matches at 7 bases. This CDR3 spans 15 amino acids. The V gene's germline CDR1 is SGHRS and CDR2 YFSETQ. Losses at the gene ends were 0 bases for V and 4 bases for J; bases not matched to a gene: 6.

This chain joins TRBV19 and TRBJ1-1, with 11 bases lining up with TRBD1. The length of the CDR3 is 18 residues. Germline V gene lookup returns CDR1 LNHDA and CDR2 SQIVND (reference sequence). Trimming removed 4 bases from V and 0 bases from J; junction bases left unmatched: 10. CDR3 nucleotides: TGTGCCAGTAGTAGGCTCGGACAGGGGGCTGTGATGAACACTGAAGCTTTCTTT. Its protein is CASSRLGQGAVMNTEAFF. The full variable domain, its missing parts supplied by reference TRBV19 and TRBJ1-1, is DGGITQSPKYLFRKEGQNVTLSCEQNLNHDAMYWYRQDPGQGLRLIYYSQIVNDFQKGDIAEGYSVSREKKESFPLTVTSAQKNPTAFYLCASSRLGQGAVMNTEAFFGQGTRLTVV.

The CDR3 is CASSIVKTLPTFYNEQFF. The CDR3 coding sequence is TGTGCCAGTAGTATAGTAAAGACTCTCCCCACCTTTTACAATGAGCAGTTCTTC. The chain recombines TRBV19 with TRBJ2-1, with D uncertain. The CDR3 covers 18 residues. The V and J ends lost 1 base and 4 bases respectively, with 20 bases between them. The V gene's germline CDR1 is LNHDA and CDR2 SQIVND (reference sequence).

This clone was found once. The chain recombines TRBV11-2 with TRBJ1-1, with no clear D. The germline gives CDR1 SGHAT, CDR2 FQNNGV. The CDR3 loop spans 13 amino acids. The V gene lost 3 bases and the J gene lost 1 base, with 6 bases spanning the gap. CDR3: CASSLEPNTEAFF. The DNA for the CDR3 is TGTGCCAGCAGCTTGGAGCCGAACACTGAAGCTTTCTTT.

The chain has TRBV3-1 (or the pseudogene TRBV3-2) and TRBJ2-3, with 14 bases aligning to TRBD2. The length of the CDR3 is 18 residues. J was trimmed by 0 bases and V by 5 bases; bases with no gene match: 7. Per germline, CDR1 LGHDT and CDR2 YNNKEL (reference sequence). The CDR3 DNA sequence: TGTGCCAGCAGCTCCGGGACTAGCGGGAGTCGGAGCACAGATACGCAGTATTTT. It specifies CASSSGTSGSRSTDTQYF.

V and J are TRBV6-5 and TRBJ2-2; the D call may be TRBD1 or TRBD2 (5 bases each). Germline CDR1 and CDR2: MNHEY and SVGAGI. The V end lost 6 bases, the J end lost 4 bases, and 15 bases lay between the germline ends. CDR3 length equals 15 residues. The CDR3 sequence: CASRMTFGGTGELFF. The CDR3 DNA reads as TGTGCCAGCAGGATGACTTTTGGGGGCACCGGGGAGCTGTTTTTT.

V gene TRBV2 combines with J gene TRBJ1-1; D gene unclear. V was cut by 7 bases and J by 3 bases, with 15 bases left in between. There are 14 residues in the CDR3. Per germline, CDR1 SNHLY and CDR2 FYNNEI. The CDR3 reads CASKNEAGDTEAFF. The CDR3 bases are TGTGCCAGCAAAAATGAGGCCGGGGACACTGAAGCTTTCTTT.

This clone was detected only a few times. The genes are TRBV5-6 and TRBJ1-2; unclear D gene. The CDR3 is made up of 14 amino acids. Germline V gene data show CDR1 as SGHDT and CDR2 as YYEEEE. V was cut by 6 bases and J by 2 bases, with 14 bases left in between. As DNA, the CDR3 is TGTGCCAGCACCCCCCTCCTGGCCAACTATGGCTACACCTTC. It codes for CASTPLLANYGYTF.

The table lists this clone with a few counts. The V and J genes are TRBV5-1 and TRBJ1-1; tentatively, D is TRBD1 (5 bases). In germline, CDR1 is SGHRS, CDR2 YFSETQ. The V and J ends lost 1 base and 5 bases respectively, with 18 bases between them. The CDR3 has 16 residues. The CDR3 DNA follows: TGCGCCAGCAGCTTGACAGGTGGGGCCCGGGGGACTGAAGCTTTCTTT. Its protein product is CASSLTGGARGTEAFF.

The genes are TRBV5-3 and TRBJ1-2; D is ambiguous. TRBV5-3 is an open reading frame, and its role is uncertain. V was pared by 2 bases and J by 0 bases, with 20 bases between. The length of the CDR3 is 18 residues. CDR3 in amino acids: CARSFPAGEQPSNYGYTF. The CDR3 nucleotides read TGTGCCAGAAGCTTCCCCGCGGGCGAACAGCCTTCTAACTATGGCTACACCTTC.

V gene TRBV6-5 combines with J gene TRBJ1-2; D perhaps matches TRBD1 (6 bases). V shed 0 bases and J shed 8 bases, with 10 bases lying between them. The CDR3 covers 13 residues. The germline gives CDR1 MNHEY, CDR2 SVGAGI. CDR3 in amino acids: CASSYSTGHGYTF. CDR3 in DNA: TGTGCCAGCAGTTACTCCACAGGGCACGGCTACACCTTC.